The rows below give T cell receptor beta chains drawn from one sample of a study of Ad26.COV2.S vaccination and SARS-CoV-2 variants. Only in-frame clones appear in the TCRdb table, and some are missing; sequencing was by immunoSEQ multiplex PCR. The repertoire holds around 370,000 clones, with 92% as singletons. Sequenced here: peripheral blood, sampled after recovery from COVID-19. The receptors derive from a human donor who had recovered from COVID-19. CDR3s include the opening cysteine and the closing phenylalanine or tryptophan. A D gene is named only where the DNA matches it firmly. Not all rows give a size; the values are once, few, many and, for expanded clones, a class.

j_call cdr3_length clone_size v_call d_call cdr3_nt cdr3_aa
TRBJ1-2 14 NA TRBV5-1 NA TGCGCCAGCAGCTTGGCGCAGGGAGGCTATGGCTACACCTTC CASSLAQGGYGYTF
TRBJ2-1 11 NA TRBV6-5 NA TGTGCCAGCGGGAAGGGGTATGAGCAGTTCTTC CASGKGYEQFF
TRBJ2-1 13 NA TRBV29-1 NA TGCAGCGTTGATTTATCAGGGTACGATGAGCAGTTCTTC CSVDLSGYDEQFF
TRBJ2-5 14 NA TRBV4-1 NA TGCGCCAGCAGCCAAGCTGGGCACCAAGAGACCCAGTACTTC CASSQAGHQETQYF
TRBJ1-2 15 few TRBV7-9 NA TGTGCCAGCAGCTTAGGCCGGGACGGACTATATGGCTACACCTTC CASSLGRDGLYGYTF
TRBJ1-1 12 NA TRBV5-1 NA TGCGCCAGCAGCTTCACGAACACTGAAGCTTTCTTT CASSFTNTEAFF
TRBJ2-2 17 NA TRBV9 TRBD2 TGTGCCAGCAGCGTACTAGCGGGGGGGCCTAACACCGGGGAGCTGTTTTTT CASSVLAGGPNTGELFF
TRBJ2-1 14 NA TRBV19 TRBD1 TGTGCCAACAAGCCGGGACAGGGGAAAAATGAGCAGTTCTTC CANKPGQGKNEQFF
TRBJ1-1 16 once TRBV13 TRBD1 TGTGCCAGCAGCTTAACGCGACAGGGGTCGAACACTGAAGCTTTCTTT CASSLTRQGSNTEAFF
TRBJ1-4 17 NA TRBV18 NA TGTGCCAGCTCCCAAACAGGGATAGCCTCTACTAATGAAAAACTGTTTTTT CASSQTGIASTNEKLFF
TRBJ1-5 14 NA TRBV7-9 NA TGTGCCAGCAGGGCGGACAATAGCAATCAGCCCCAGCATTTT CASRADNSNQPQHF
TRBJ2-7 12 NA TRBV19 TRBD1 TGTGCCAGTAGGCGGGACAGGGGCGAGCAGTACTTC CASRRDRGEQYF
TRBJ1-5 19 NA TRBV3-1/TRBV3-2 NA TGTGCCAGCAGCCAACCGACGGAGTCTGAGGTTTATGGCAATCAGCCCCAGCATTTT CASSQPTESEVYGNQPQHF
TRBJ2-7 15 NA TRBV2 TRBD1 TGTGCCAGCACCTCAACCGGGACAGGGCCCTACGAGCAGTACTTC CASTSTGTGPYEQYF
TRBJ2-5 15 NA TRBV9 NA TGTGCCAGCAGCGTAGAGTGGGGTTTCCAAGAGACCCAGTACTTC CASSVEWGFQETQYF
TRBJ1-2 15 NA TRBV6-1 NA TGTGCCAGCAGTGAACCCCACCAGCTGAACTATGGCTACACCTTC CASSEPHQLNYGYTF
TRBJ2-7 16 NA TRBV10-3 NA TGTGCCATCAGTGGGAGGGCAACCCTTGGGGGCTACGAGCAGTACTTC CAISGRATLGGYEQYF
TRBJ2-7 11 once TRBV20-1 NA TGCAGTGCTAGTGATGCCTACGAGCAGTACTTC CSASDAYEQYF
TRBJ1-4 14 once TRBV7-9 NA TGTGCCAGCAGCTTACGGCAGGGTAATGAAAAACTGTTTTTT CASSLRQGNEKLFF
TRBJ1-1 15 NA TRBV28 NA TGTGCCAGCCAGCCAATCAAGGCCATGAACACTGAAGCTTTCTTT CASQPIKAMNTEAFF
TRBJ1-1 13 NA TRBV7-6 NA TGTGCCAGCAGCTCCCAGGAGGACACTGAAGCTTTCTTT CASSSQEDTEAFF
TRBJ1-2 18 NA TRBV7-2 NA TGTGCCAGCAGCTTACCCTCCCGGGGTGTTGGTAGTCGAGAGGGCTACACCTTC CASSLPSRGVGSREGYTF
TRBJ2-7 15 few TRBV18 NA TGTGCCAGCTCACCACGGGACGGAGGGACCTACGAGCAGTACTTC CASSPRDGGTYEQYF
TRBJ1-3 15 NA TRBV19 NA TGTGCCAGTACACGGGTGGGGAGCTCTGGAAACACCATATATTTT CASTRVGSSGNTIYF
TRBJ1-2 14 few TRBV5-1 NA TGCGCCAGCAGCTTGGACGGGACTTTGGATGGCTACACCTTC CASSLDGTLDGYTF
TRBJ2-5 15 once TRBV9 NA TGTGCCAGCAGCGTAGGGGCAGGCCCTCAAGAGACCCAGTACTTC CASSVGAGPQETQYF
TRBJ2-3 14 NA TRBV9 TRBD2 TGTGCCAGCAGCTTTAGCGGGGGGGCAGATACGCAGTATTTT CASSFSGGADTQYF
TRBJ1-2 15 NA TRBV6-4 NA TGTGCCAGCAGGGTCCGGGGGGAAGGTGGCTATGGCTACACCTTC CASRVRGEGGYGYTF
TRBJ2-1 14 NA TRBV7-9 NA TGTGCCAGCAGCTTTCAGGGCGCCTACAATGAGCAGTTCTTC CASSFQGAYNEQFF
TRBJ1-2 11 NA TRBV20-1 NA TGCAGTGCTGCGATCAGTAATGGCTACACCTTC CSAAISNGYTF
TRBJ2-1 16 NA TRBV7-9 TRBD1 TGTGCCAGCAGCTCCACACAGGGGGGATGGACGGGTGAGCAGTTCTTC CASSSTQGGWTGEQFF
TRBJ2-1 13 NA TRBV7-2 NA TGTGCCAGCAGCTTAGCGCGGCGGGATGAGCAGTTCTTC CASSLARRDEQFF
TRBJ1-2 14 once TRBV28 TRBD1 TGTGCCAGCAGTTTCGGTGGACAGGGCTATGGCTACACCTTC CASSFGGQGYGYTF
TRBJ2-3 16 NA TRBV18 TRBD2 TGTGCCAGCTCACGACAGACTAGCGGACTTACAGATACGCAGTATTTT CASSRQTSGLTDTQYF
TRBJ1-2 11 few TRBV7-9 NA TGTGCCAGCAGCGCGGGCTATGGCTACACCTTC CASSAGYGYTF
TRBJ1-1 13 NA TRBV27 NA TGTGCCAGCAGTCTGGGGCCGAACACTGAAGCTTTCTTT CASSLGPNTEAFF
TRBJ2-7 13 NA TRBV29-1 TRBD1 TGCAGCGGGGAAGGGACAGCCACCTACGAGCAGTACTTC CSGEGTATYEQYF
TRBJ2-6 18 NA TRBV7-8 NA TGTGCCAGCAGCTTAGGGTGGCAGGTTAGCTCTGGGGCCAACGTCCTGACTTTC CASSLGWQVSSGANVLTF
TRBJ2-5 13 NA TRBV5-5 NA TGTGCCAGCAGCTTCGTTAGGGGAGAGACCCAGTACTTC CASSFVRGETQYF